This T cell receptor beta chain was obtained from a study of sequential checkpoint blockade in melanoma. Overall study context: First-line arms were nivolumab then ipilimumab, or the reverse, randomized 1:1. Maintenance nivolumab came after either treatment sequence.

Treatment reported: randomized to nivolumab then ipilimumab (arm A) or the reverse (arm B). From thawed PBMCs, live CD3+CD8+ cells negative for CD19 and CD56 were sorted. The CDR3 has 12 amino acids. Trimming shortened V by 2 bases and J by 10 bases, and 9 bases separated the two germline ends. Germline-derived CDR1 and CDR2 are SGHVS and FQNEAQ. Produced via immunoSEQ multiplex PCR; TCRdb's table is partial and in-frame only. The table has 40,000 or so clones, 75% to 90% seen once. The sequencing used CD8+ T cells sorted from blood (inferred from file names), collected from a patient given nivolumab and ipilimumab in sequence. The sequence was collected from a human donor with melanoma. The chain carries TRBV7-8 and TRBJ1-5; D remains unclear. CDR3 sequence: CASSLTSHPQHF. The CDR3 DNA is TGTGCCAGCAGCTTAACCAGTCACCCCCAGCATTTT.